Each of the 23 T cell receptor beta chains below was sequenced from the same sample in a study of cytomegalovirus exposure and HLA in healthy donors. Primers for the PCR totalled 60 Vbeta and 13 Jbeta. Some clones are missing from TCRdb's copy, which holds only in-frame ones; the method was immunoSEQ multiplex PCR. The table has about 300,000 clones, 86% seen once. The sample consisted of PBMCs. All receptors derive from a man aged 35 to 55 in good health and CMV-seropositive.

In this sample, this clone turned up once. CDR3 sequence: CASRSGLAGYTGELFF. The CDR3 DNA reads TGTGCCAGCAGGTCGGGACTAGCGGGTTACACCGGGGAGCTGTTTTTT. The chain carries TRBV27 and TRBJ2-2; TRBD2 matches at 12 bases. The V gene end was trimmed by 6 bases and the J gene end by 3 bases; junction bases not matched to a gene: 5. This CDR3 contains 16 residues. The germline V gene encodes CDR1 MNHEY and CDR2 SMNVEV (reference sequence).

The V gene is TRBV19, the J gene TRBJ2-7; TRBD1 aligns across 7 bases. Germline CDR1 reads LNHDA; CDR2 reads SQIVND (reference sequence). J gave up 2 bases and V 6 bases, and 7 bases lay outside the gene matches. This CDR3 spans 14 amino acids. The CDR3 sequence: CASSDRVVPYEQYF. As DNA, the CDR3 is TGTGCCAGTAGCGACAGGGTAGTTCCCTACGAGCAGTACTTC.

This sequence joins TRBV5-1 and TRBJ2-1; 7 bases fit TRBD1. The CDR3 covers 17 residues. V dropped 3 bases and J dropped 0; count of bases not matched to a gene: 9. Germline CDR1 and CDR2: SGHRS and YFSETQ. CDR3 in amino acids: CASSSGQPLYSYNEQFF. In DNA form, the CDR3 reads TGCGCCAGCAGCTCGGGACAGCCCTTATACTCCTACAATGAGCAGTTCTTC. Full variable domain (outside the CDR3, taken from reference TRBV5-1 and TRBJ2-1): KAGVTQTPRYLIKTRGQQVTLSCSPISGHRSVSWYQQTPGQGLQFLFEYFSETQRNKGNFPGRFSGRQFSNSRSEMNVSTLELGDSALYLCASSSGQPLYSYNEQFFGPGTRLTVL.

J is TRBJ2-7 and V is TRBV30, with TRBD2 matching over 10 bases. This CDR3 has 20 amino acids. CDR1 is GTSNPN, CDR2 SVGIG, per germline (reference sequence). V shed 3 bases, J shed 0 bases, and the junction held 20 bases outside the gene matches. The CDR3 DNA sequence: TGTGCCTGGAGGTTACCAACAGGGTCCCCACGACTAGCGGGCTCCTACGAGCAGTACTTC. It codes for CAWRLPTGSPRLAGSYEQYF.

The chain recombines TRBV7-2 with TRBJ2-1; 15 nucleotides line up with TRBD2. Germline V gene data show CDR1 as SGHTA and CDR2 as FQGNSA. The CDR3 contains 18 residues. J gave up 4 bases and V 0 bases, and 4 bases lay outside the gene matches. CDR3 in amino acids: CASSLAGTSGRRYNEQFF. The CDR3 DNA follows: TGTGCCAGCAGCTTAGCGGGGACTAGCGGGAGGCGATACAATGAGCAGTTCTTC.

The V call is TRBV7-2, the J call TRBJ2-5; possibly TRBD1 for D (6 bases). Per germline, CDR1 SGHTA and CDR2 FQGNSA. The CDR3 contains 15 residues. V shed 5 bases and J shed 5 bases, with 18 bases lying between them. The CDR3 DNA reads TGTGCCAGCAGCCGGGACACCAGCACGTGGGAGACCCAGTACTTC. Residues: CASSRDTSTWETQYF.

This sequence joins TRBV12-5 and TRBJ2-7; D is uncertain. This CDR3 spans 13 amino acids. Per germline, CDR1 LGHNT and CDR2 FRNRAP. Trimming pared 2 bases from V and 3 bases from J, leaving 8 bases between. CDR3 nucleotides: TGTGCTAGTGGTTTGAATCCCAGCTACGAGCAGTACTTC. Its protein product is CASGLNPSYEQYF.

V usage is TRBV27 and J usage is TRBJ2-6, with 8 bases lining up with TRBD1. CDR3 length: 17 residues. Losses at the gene ends were 5 bases for V and 1 base for J; bases not matched to a gene: 7. Germline values: CDR1 MNHEY, CDR2 SMNVEV (reference sequence). The CDR3 loop reads CASSVGTGRSGANVLTF. CDR3 DNA sequence: TGTGCCAGCAGTGTGGGGACAGGTAGATCTGGGGCCAACGTCCTGACTTTC.

This chain uses TRBV7-2 with TRBJ2-7; 7 bases match TRBD2. The ends lost 2 bases at V and 3 bases at J; junction bases unmatched: 7. CDR1 SGHTA and CDR2 FQGNSA come from the germline V gene. The CDR3 sequence is 15 residues long. Written as DNA, the CDR3 is TGTGCCAGCAGCTTACCCTATTGGGAGGGCTACGAGCAGTACTTC. Amino acid sequence: CASSLPYWEGYEQYF.

This chain connects TRBV6-1 to TRBJ2-7, with TRBD1 matching 10 bases. The ends lost 6 bases at V and 1 base at J; junction bases unmatched: 0. Germline loops: CDR1 MNHNS, CDR2 SASEGT. There are 13 residues in the CDR3. The CDR3 region has the DNA TGTGCCAGCAGGGGACAGGGGTCCTACGAGCAGTACTTC. It is translated as CASRGQGSYEQYF.

The chain carries TRBV2 and TRBJ1-4; D remains ambiguous. V dropped 6 bases and J dropped 2 bases, with 10 bases sitting between them. CDR3 length equals 14 residues. The germline V gene has CDR1 SNHLY and CDR2 FYNNEI. The CDR3 is CASREDRTNEKLFF. CDR3 bases: TGTGCCAGCAGGGAGGACCGGACTAATGAAAAACTGTTTTTT.

The chain combines TRBV4-1 with TRBJ2-5; TRBD1 matches at 9 bases. The J call may be wrong; the DNA end is better matched by TRBJ2-7. CDR3 length: 14 residues. Germline CDR1 MGHRA, CDR2 YSYEKL. The CDR3, as DNA: TGCGCCAGCAGCCTTGGACAGGGGACCTACGAGCAGTACTTC. It translates to CASSLGQGTYEQYF.

The chain is built from TRBV15 and TRBJ2-3, with D maybe TRBD2 (5 bases). CDR1 and CDR2 from the germline V gene are LNHNV and YYDKDF (reference sequence). The CDR3 extends over 16 amino acids. V dropped 5 bases and J dropped 0 bases, with 15 bases sitting between them. Here the CDR3 DNA reads TGTGCCACCAGCGCTGTCTCGCGGGCGAGCACAGATACGCAGTATTTT. It encodes CATSAVSRASTDTQYF.

To note about this clone: Other nucleotide sequences from this sample produce the same CDR3. V and J are TRBV7-9 and TRBJ1-5; the match to TRBD1 covers 9 bases. The germline V gene encodes CDR1 SEHNR and CDR2 FQNEAQ (reference sequence). After removal of 5 bases from V and 4 bases from J, the junction contained 6 bases not matched to a gene. The CDR3 is 15 amino acids. CDR3 DNA: TGTGCCAGCAGCCCACAGGGGGCTGGGAATCAGCCCCAGCATTTT. Translated: CASSPQGAGNQPQHF.

A few counts support this clone. This chain uses TRBV4-2 with TRBJ2-3, with TRBD2 identical over 9 bases. The CDR3 is 16 residues long. V shed 5 bases and J 3 bases; nucleotides not matched to a gene: 9. The V gene's germline CDR1 is LGHNA and CDR2 YNFKEQ. The CDR3 protein is CASSGAGGPVTDTQYF. CDR3 DNA sequence: TGTGCCAGCAGCGGGGCGGGAGGGCCGGTTACAGATACGCAGTATTTT.

In the case of this clone: At the DNA level, this CDR3 is encoded by other sequences in the same sample as well. This chain joins TRBV28 and TRBJ2-2; a possible D gene is TRBD1 (6 bases). This CDR3 has 15 amino acids. Trimming shortened V by 2 bases and J by 4 bases, and 11 bases separated the two germline ends. Germline V gene sequence: CDR1 MDHEN, CDR2 SYDVKM. The CDR3 coding sequence is TGTGCCAGCAGTTTAGGGCAGGGGCGCACCGGGGAGCTGTTTTTT. Residues: CASSLGQGRTGELFF. The full variable domain, rest sourced from reference TRBV28 and TRBJ2-2, is DVKVTQSSRYLVKRTGEKVFLECVQDMDHENMFWYRQDPGLGLRLIYFSYDVKMKEKGDIPEGYSVSREKKERFSLILESASTNQTSMYLCASSLGQGRTGELFFGEGSRLTVL.

The chain carries TRBV6-1 and TRBJ1-2, with 9 bases identical to TRBD1. With 8 bases clipped from V and 4 bases from J, the junction kept 2 bases outside the gene matches. This CDR3 spans 12 amino acids. The V gene's germline CDR1 is MNHNS and CDR2 SASEGT. DNA of the CDR3: TGTGCCAGCGGACAGGGGAGCTATGGCTACACCTTC. Its protein product is CASGQGSYGYTF.

The chain recombines TRBV5-1 with TRBJ2-7, with D possibly matching TRBD2 (7 bases). V lost 0 bases and J 7 bases, leaving 14 bases between the germline ends. Germline V CDR1 and CDR2: SGHRS, YFSETQ. The CDR3 is made up of 14 amino acids. This CDR3 reads CASSLGGGPGEQYF. The CDR3, as DNA: TGCGCCAGCAGCTTGGGGGGGGGCCCTGGGGAGCAGTACTTC.

This clone was seen a few times. The CDR3 coding sequence is TGTGCCAGCAGCTTAAACAGTTACGAGCAGTACTTC. Protein sequence: CASSLNSYEQYF. The rearrangement links TRBV7-2 to TRBJ2-7; no clear D. CDR3 length: 12 amino acids. V lost 2 bases and J lost 4, with 6 bases in between. CDR1 and CDR2 (germline): SGHTA, FQGNSA.

This clone was counted a few times. The chain joins TRBV28 to TRBJ1-4; TRBD1 agrees at 7 bases. CDR1 MDHEN and CDR2 SYDVKM come from the germline V gene. The CDR3 contains 14 residues. V lost 9 bases to trimming and J lost 1 base; unmatched junction nucleotides: 5. Here the CDR3 DNA reads TGTGCCAGTAGACAGGGTGGAACTAATGAAAAACTGTTTTTT. This translates into CASRQGGTNEKLFF.

This sequence joins TRBV5-6 and TRBJ2-1, with D unclear. Germline assignment: CDR1 SGHDT and CDR2 YYEEEE. The CDR3 loop spans 15 amino acids. The V and J ends lost 0 bases and 8 bases respectively, with 15 bases between them. In DNA form, the CDR3 reads TGTGCCAGCAGCTTGGGGTCGAGACCTGGGCATGAGCAGTTCTTC. It specifies CASSLGSRPGHEQFF.

V is TRBV9 and J is TRBJ1-2; no clear D gene. The CDR3 has 13 amino acids. Germline CDR1 and CDR2: SGDLS and YYNGEE. Trimming removed 0 bases from V and 7 bases from J, with 10 bases in between. CDR3 residues: CASSVETSGGYTF. CDR3 DNA: TGTGCCAGCAGCGTAGAGACATCTGGTGGCTACACCTTC.

The rearrangement links TRBV30 to TRBJ2-5; weak D call: TRBD2 (6 bases). Trimming left V 5 bases short and J 2 bases short, with 15 bases between. Germline V gene sequence: CDR1 GTSNPN, CDR2 SVGIG (reference sequence). The CDR3 length is 14 residues. CDR3 nucleotides: TGTGCCTGGCCCACCGCGGGGAGACAAGAGACCCAGTACTTC. Translation: CAWPTAGRQETQYF.